This passage covers 16 T cell receptor beta chains from one sample sequenced in a study of cytomegalovirus exposure and HLA in healthy donors. With 60 Vbeta and 13 Jbeta primers, the PCR was carried out. Profiled with immunoSEQ multiplex PCR; TCRdb holds only in-frame clones, not every one. This sample has almost 200,000 clones, with 85% found just once. Sequencing was performed on PBMCs. The receptor source for this set is a woman in her 50s in good health and CMV-seronegative.

The chain recombines TRBV18 with TRBJ1-1, with 8 bases fitting TRBD1. The CDR3 consists of 16 residues. V gave up 2 bases and J gave up 0 bases; unmatched junction bases: 5. The germline CDR1 and CDR2 sequences are KGHSH and LQKENI. The CDR3: CASSPAPGGVNTEAFF. In DNA, the CDR3 is TGTGCCAGCTCACCAGCCCCAGGGGGCGTGAACACTGAAGCTTTCTTT.

The chain recombines TRBV19 with TRBJ2-3, with 15 nucleotides matching TRBD2. This CDR3 has 18 amino acids. Germline CDR1 and CDR2: LNHDA and SQIVND (reference sequence). The V gene end was trimmed by 3 bases and the J gene end by 6 bases; junction bases not matched to a gene: 10. CDR3 sequence: CASSMGLAGGRSADTQYF. CDR3 sequence (DNA): TGTGCCAGTAGTATGGGACTAGCGGGAGGTCGGTCAGCGGATACGCAGTATTTT.

The chain couples TRBV5-1 to TRBJ2-5, with D perhaps TRBD2 (6 bases). The germline gives CDR1 SGHRS, CDR2 YFSETQ. The CDR3 runs to 15 residues. The V end was cut by 4 bases, the J end by 1 base, with 14 bases between. DNA of the CDR3: TGCGCCAGCAGCCGAATCGTCGGGAGCCAAGAGACCCAGTACTTC. Amino acids: CASSRIVGSQETQYF.

This sequence joins TRBV9 and TRBJ2-3, with 15 bases identical to TRBD2. Germline V gives CDR1 SGDLS, CDR2 YYNGEE. The CDR3 is made up of 16 amino acids. The V and J ends lost 4 bases and 5 bases, in that order; junction bases with no gene match: 5. CDR3 sequence reads: CASSPRTSGRGDTQYF. CDR3 in DNA: TGTGCCAGCAGCCCCCGGACTAGCGGGAGGGGAGATACGCAGTATTTT.

This chain connects TRBV9 to TRBJ1-5; D gene unclear. This CDR3 has 13 residues. CDR1 is SGDLS and CDR2 is YYNGEE in the germline V gene. Trimming removed 3 bases from V and 6 bases from J, with 10 bases in between. CDR3 DNA sequence: TGTGCCAGCAGCGCCTCGGGAGCTCAGCCCCAGCATTTT. Amino acids: CASSASGAQPQHF.

The V call is TRBV7-2, the J call TRBJ2-6, with a tentative D call TRBD1 (7 bases). This CDR3 has 18 amino acids. Germline CDR1 and CDR2: SGHTA and FQGNSA. V was clipped by 3 bases and J by 0 bases, with 15 bases between them. The DNA of the CDR3 is TGTGCCAGCAGCTTGGGGGGACAGCCTCTCTCTGGGGCCAACGTCCTGACTTTC. Translated, it gives CASSLGGQPLSGANVLTF.

The chain recombines TRBV6-5 with TRBJ1-2, with 7 bases matching TRBD1. The CDR3 length is 15 residues. The V gene end was trimmed by 2 bases and the J gene end by 6 bases; junction bases not matched to a gene: 9. The germline gives CDR1 MNHEY, CDR2 SVGAGI. In DNA form, the CDR3 reads TGTGCCAGCAGTTACGAACCTACAGGGGCCCATGGCTACACCTTC. Translated: CASSYEPTGAHGYTF.

This clone was detected only a few times. The CDR3 sequence: CASSERGPYEQYF. For the CDR3, the DNA is TGTGCCAGCAGTGAAAGGGGCCCCTACGAGCAGTACTTC. V gene TRBV6-1 combines with J gene TRBJ2-7, with D perhaps matching TRBD1 (5 bases). Germline V lookup: CDR1 MNHNS, CDR2 SASEGT. The CDR3 loop spans 13 amino acids. V dropped 2 bases and J dropped 2 bases, with 7 bases sitting between them.

The table lists this clone with a few counts. The rearrangement uses TRBV5-1 and TRBJ1-1, with 10 bases that match TRBD1. The CDR3 covers 16 residues. V lost 2 bases to trimming and J lost 3 bases; unmatched junction nucleotides: 7. Per germline, CDR1 SGHRS and CDR2 YFSETQ. The CDR3 DNA sequence: TGCGCCAGCAGCTTAAATGGACAGGGGGAAGACACTGAAGCTTTCTTT. It yields the protein CASSLNGQGEDTEAFF.

The chain couples TRBV7-8 to TRBJ2-4, with 8 bases identical to TRBD2. The CDR3 runs 15 residues. Losses at the gene ends were 5 bases for V and 0 bases for J; bases not matched to a gene: 3. CDR1 is SGHVS and CDR2 is FQNEAQ in the germline V gene. CDR3 in DNA: TGTGCCAGCAGCGGAAGCGGGAGAGCCAAAAACATTCAGTACTTC. It translates to CASSGSGRAKNIQYF.

This chain connects TRBV27 to TRBJ1-5, with D maybe TRBD1 (6 bases). Per the germline V gene, CDR1 is MNHEY and CDR2 is SMNVEV (reference sequence). This CDR3 comprises 15 residues. V lost 6 bases and J lost 5, with 17 bases in between. The CDR3 region has the DNA TGTGCCAGCAGGCCCTGGGGGGGCGCGTATCAGCCCCAGCATTTT. Amino acid sequence: CASRPWGGAYQPQHF.

The chain joins TRBV5-6 to TRBJ2-3; D is ambiguous. CDR1 is SGHDT, CDR2 YYEEEE, per germline. The CDR3 consists of 15 residues. V lost 5 bases and J lost 0, with 13 bases in between. Here the CDR3 DNA reads TGTGCCAGCAGAGGCGGTTATCCTAGCACAGATACGCAGTATTTT. Its translation is CASRGGYPSTDTQYF.

The chain has TRBV27 and TRBJ2-7; TRBD2 agrees at 14 bases. CDR3 size: 15 residues. The V gene end was trimmed by 9 bases and the J gene end by 5 bases; junction bases not matched to a gene: 9. Germline CDR1 reads MNHEY; CDR2 reads SMNVEV (reference sequence). This chain's CDR3 is CASAGTSGSGHEQYF. CDR3 nucleotide sequence: TGTGCCAGTGCCGGGACTAGCGGGAGTGGGCACGAGCAGTACTTC.

The chain joins TRBV5-8 to TRBJ1-2, with D perhaps matching TRBD1 (5 bases). The V end was cut by 1 base, the J end by 0 bases, with 16 bases between. The germline V gene encodes CDR1 SGHTS and CDR2 YDEGEE. CDR3 length: 17 residues. The CDR3 coding sequence is TGTGCCAGCAGCTTGTCGGGCAGGGTTGGACCTAACTATGGCTACACCTTC. Amino acids: CASSLSGRVGPNYGYTF.

The genes are TRBV6-5 and TRBJ2-7; D possibly corresponds to TRBD2 (5 bases). V was shortened by 0 bases and J by 4 bases, with 7 bases between the two germline ends. Germline CDR1 MNHEY, CDR2 SVGAGI. The CDR3 covers 13 residues. CDR3 amino acids: CASSYSQRYEQYF. The CDR3 nucleotides are TGTGCCAGCAGTTACTCTCAGCGGTACGAGCAGTACTTC.

The chain couples TRBV7-2 to TRBJ2-7, with D possibly being TRBD2 (6 bases). The CDR3 consists of 15 residues. Germline V gene data show CDR1 as SGHTA and CDR2 as FQGNSA. Trimming removed 2 bases at V and 2 bases at J, with 13 bases between. CDR3 nucleotide sequence: TGTGCCAGCAGCTTACCCGGGAGAGGGACCTACGAGCAGTACTTC. Amino acid sequence: CASSLPGRGTYEQYF.